This is a list of T cell receptor beta chains from one sample in a study of early T cells in non-severe SARS-CoV-2 infection. TCRdb reprocessed the 5' RACE reads with MiXCR, giving one entry per CDR3 protein. The sample comprises about 80,000 distinct CDR3 sequences, 4.5% to 6% of which are singletons, and around 7.5% rests with the top ten. The source was whole blood, collected at baseline. The receptor set was obtained from an adult who was a healthcare worker with PCR-confirmed SARS-CoV-2 infection or an uninfected control (not recorded which). Each CDR3 is given with its conserved first and last residue. The order of the fields is V gene, D gene, clone size, J gene, CDR3 protein, CDR3 DNA. The D gene is left open where the match is weak. Not every row has a clone size; where given, it reads once, few, many or a size class.

TRBV20-1,TRBD2,.,TRBJ2-5,CSARRLAGGLGETQYF,TGCAGTGCTAGACGACTAGCGGGAGGGCTTGGAGAGACCCAGTACTTC
TRBV7-9,TRBD2,few,TRBJ2-3,CASSPPSGRADTQYF,TGTGCCAGCAGCCCACCCAGCGGGAGGGCGGATACGCAGTATTTT
TRBV27,.,many,TRBJ2-2,CASRGTGTGELFF,TGTGCCAGCAGAGGGACCGGCACCGGGGAGCTGTTTTTT
TRBV29-1,TRBD2,many,TRBJ2-7,CSVVISGRGEQYF,TGCAGCGTTGTTATTAGCGGGAGGGGCGAGCAGTACTTC
TRBV5-5,.,many,TRBJ2-7,CASSLAGLDYEQYF,TGTGCCAGCAGCTTGGCGGGCCTCGACTACGAGCAGTACTTC
TRBV9,TRBD2,few,TRBJ2-2,CASSVVAGAPVGVGELFF,TGTGCCAGCAGCGTAGTAGCGGGAGCCCCGGTCGGGGTCGGGGAGCTGTTTTTT
TRBV20-1,.,.,TRBJ1-1,CSARRTDEAFF,TGCAGTGCTAGAAGGACGGACGAAGCTTTCTTT
TRBV12-5,.,many,TRBJ1-3,CASGLASRSGNTIYF,TGTGCTAGTGGTTTGGCCTCCCGCTCTGGAAACACCATATATTTT
TRBV13,.,many,TRBJ1-4,CASSFGDSALNEKLFF,TGTGCCAGCAGCTTCGGAGACAGCGCTCTTAATGAAAAACTGTTTTTT
TRBV20-1,.,many,TRBJ1-2,CSARVAITNYGYTF,TGCAGTGCTAGAGTGGCCATTACTAACTATGGCTACACCTTC
TRBV9,.,few,TRBJ1-5,CASSVDTNLNQPQHF,TGTGCCAGCAGCGTAGACACTAATCTCAATCAGCCCCAGCATTTT
TRBV11-2,.,many,TRBJ2-3,CASSLWTDTQYF,TGTGCCAGCAGCTTGTGGACAGATACGCAGTATTTT
TRBV19,.,many,TRBJ2-7,CASSPGHASLEYEQYF,TGTGCCAGTTCCCCGGGACACGCGTCCCTGGAGTACGAGCAGTACTTC
TRBV7-8,.,many,TRBJ1-5,CASSLEDQPQHF,TGTGCCAGCAGCTTAGAGGATCAGCCCCAGCATTTT
TRBV4-1,.,many,TRBJ1-1,CASSHGTIGTEAFF,TGCGCCAGCAGCCACGGGACCATCGGGACTGAAGCTTTCTTT
TRBV6-1,.,many,TRBJ2-7,CASSMRTTTYEQYF,TGTGCCAGCAGTATGAGGACCACCACCTACGAGCAGTACTTC